The 2 T cell receptor beta chains below all came from one sample that was sequenced in a study of T cell responses to AZD1222 COVID-19 vaccine. Sequencing was performed with immunoSEQ multiplex PCR; in TCRdb, only in-frame clones are kept and a portion is missing. Among 150,000 or so clones, approximately 90% were seen once, and the ten largest hold 3.5% to 4%. The material sequenced was peripheral blood, taken 28 days after the second AZD1222 dose. The source is an adult who received the AZD1222 COVID-19 vaccine.

The genes are TRBV5-8 and TRBJ1-4; 9 nucleotides agree with TRBD1. With V trimmed by 0 bases and J by 8 bases, 8 bases remained unmatched. CDR3 length equals 16 residues. Per the germline V gene, CDR1 is SGHTS and CDR2 is YDEGEE. CDR3 in DNA: TGTGCCAGCAGCTTGGCCCCGGGACAGGGTGAAGAAAAACTGTTTTTT. Translation gives CASSLAPGQGEEKLFF.

The V gene is TRBV5-8, the J gene TRBJ1-3; 12 bases agree with TRBD1. Per the germline V gene, CDR1 is SGHTS and CDR2 is YDEGEE. Trimming removed 8 bases from V and 0 bases from J; junction bases left unmatched: 3. The CDR3 sequence is 15 residues long. The CDR3 protein is CARGTGGGSGNTIYF. CDR3 nucleotide sequence: TGTGCCAGGGGGACAGGGGGCGGCTCTGGAAACACCATATATTTT.